These 15 T cell receptor beta chains were all obtained from the same sample, sequenced in a study of blood T cells in healthy people across ages. Primers used in a second PCR of roughly 7 to 11 cycles were a sample-barcoded 5' primer and a J-beta primer mix. TCRdb used MiXCR to reprocess the 5' RACE reads, holding one entry per CDR3 protein. In the table there are 800,000 or so distinct CDR3 sequences, more than 35% of which are singletons. Input material: blood. All receptors come from an elderly man in good health.

This clonotype was recorded only once. This sequence joins TRBV6-1 and TRBJ2-7; perhaps TRBD1 as D (5 bases). V dropped 1 base and J dropped 1 base, with 11 bases sitting between them. CDR3 length equals 15 residues. Germline values: CDR1 MNHNS, CDR2 SASEGT. In DNA, the CDR3 is TGTGCCAGCAGTGAAGGGTGGACATTTTCCTACGAGCAGTACTTC. Its translation is CASSEGWTFSYEQYF.

This clonotype was observed a few times. The gene calls are TRBV9 and TRBJ2-2, with D possibly TRBD1 on 5 matching bases. Between the trimmed V and J ends, which lost 0 bases and 6 bases, there was a span of 6 bases. Germline assignment: CDR1 SGDLS and CDR2 YYNGEE. CDR3 length: 13 amino acids. The DNA of the CDR3 is TGTGCCAGCAGCGTAGCAGGGTCCGGGGAGCTGTTTTTT. Translation gives CASSVAGSGELFF.

This chain joins TRBV20-1 and TRBJ2-3, with D uncertain. The CDR3 is made up of 12 amino acids. The V end lost 5 bases, the J end lost 2 bases, and 8 bases lay between the germline ends. In germline, CDR1 is DFQATT, CDR2 SNEGSKA (reference sequence). CDR3 residues: CSALLTTDTQYF. The CDR3 DNA reads as TGCAGTGCTCTGCTAACCACAGATACGCAGTATTTT.

This clonotype was observed once. V and J are TRBV29-1 and TRBJ2-2, with 11 bases fitting TRBD1. This CDR3 comprises 14 residues. Germline trimming cut 7 bases from V and 5 bases from J; bases unmatched to any gene: 6. Per germline, CDR1 SQVTM and CDR2 ANQGSEA. The CDR3 spells CSGRTGGTTGELFF. CDR3 nucleotide sequence: TGCAGCGGGCGGACAGGGGGCACGACCGGGGAGCTGTTTTTT.

This clonotype was recorded many times. J is TRBJ2-3 and V is TRBV27, with D perhaps TRBD1 or TRBD2 (6 bases each). This CDR3 comprises 15 residues. V lost 8 bases, J lost 5 bases, and 20 bases lay in between. From germline, CDR1 is MNHEY and CDR2 SMNVEV (reference sequence). CDR3 protein: CASPPRGEEVDTQYF. The CDR3, as DNA: TGTGCCAGCCCCCCGAGGGGGGAGGAGGTAGATACGCAGTATTTT.

V and J are TRBV9 and TRBJ2-1; TRBD2 aligns across 13 bases. This CDR3 has 17 amino acids. V shed 4 bases, J shed 6 bases, and the junction held 10 bases outside the gene matches. Per the germline V gene, CDR1 is SGDLS and CDR2 is YYNGEE. The CDR3 protein is CASSQLAGGGVGNEQFF. The CDR3 nucleotides read TGTGCCAGCAGCCAACTAGCGGGAGGGGGAGTGGGCAATGAGCAGTTCTTC. The complete variable domain, with remaining parts taken from reference TRBV9 and TRBJ2-1, reads DSGVTQTPKHLITATGQRVTLRCSPRSGDLSVYWYQQSLDQGLQFLIQYYNGEERAKGNILERFSAQQFPDLHSELNLSSLELGDSALYFCASSQLAGGGVGNEQFFGPGTRLTVL.

A word on this clonotype: One end of the junction fails to match germline, which may point to a read error. In nucleotides, the CDR3 is TGTGCCAGCTGGGGGGGTAGCAAAGATACGCAGTATTTT. Translating gives CASWGGSKDTQYF. The chain uses TRBV25-1 and TRBJ2-3; TRBD2 matches at 7 bases. Germline lookup yields CDR1 MGHDK and CDR2 SYGVNS. The CDR3 has 13 amino acids.

This clonotype was picked up a small number of times. The chain combines TRBV28 with TRBJ2-7; D possibly matches TRBD1 or TRBD2 (5 bases each). CDR3 length: 13 amino acids. The germline gives CDR1 MDHEN, CDR2 SYDVKM. The ends were cut back, 3 bases at V and 5 bases at J, with 11 bases in the middle. The DNA for the CDR3 is TGTGCCAGCAGTTTGTACCGGGACCACGAGCAGTACTTC. As protein: CASSLYRDHEQYF. Drawing the rest from reference TRBV28 and TRBJ2-7, the complete variable domain is DVKVTQSSRYLVKRTGEKVFLECVQDMDHENMFWYRQDPGLGLRLIYFSYDVKMKEKGDIPEGYSVSREKKERFSLILESASTNQTSMYLCASSLYRDHEQYFGPGTRLTVT.

About this clonotype: Just one base apart from a much larger clone, this may be a read error. V is TRBV12-3 or TRBV12-4 and J is TRBJ2-7; D might be TRBD2 (6 bases). The CDR3 has 13 amino acids. V was pared by 6 bases and J by 9 bases, with 18 bases between. The CDR3 here is CASREEGKPRQYF. The CDR3 nucleotides are TGTGCCAGCAGAGAGGAGGGCAAGCCCCGGCAGTACTTC.

The chain links TRBV6-6 to TRBJ2-3; D is unclear. This CDR3 spans 15 amino acids. Trimming took 0 bases from V and 4 from J, leaving 11 bases between them. Germline assignment: CDR1 MNHNY and CDR2 SVGAGI (reference sequence). This CDR3 is CASSYSKDRADTQYF. CDR3 nucleotides: TGTGCCAGCAGTTACTCGAAAGACCGCGCAGATACGCAGTATTTT.

The chain has TRBV6-5 and TRBJ2-7; D uncertain. The CDR3 is made up of 16 amino acids. V was clipped by 4 bases and J by 5 bases, with 21 bases between them. Germline V gene lookup returns CDR1 MNHEY and CDR2 SVGAGI. CDR3 in DNA: TGTGCCAGCAGTTCCCAACTCCGGCCCCCGACCAACGAGCAGTACTTC. Translated: CASSSQLRPPTNEQYF.

The rearrangement joins TRBV29-1 to TRBJ1-2, with 8 bases lining up with TRBD1. Germline lookup yields CDR1 SQVTM and CDR2 ANQGSEA. There are 12 residues in the CDR3. Germline trimming cut 6 bases from V and 5 bases from J; bases unmatched to any gene: 5. CDR3 protein: CSVPTGAYGYTF. The DNA of the CDR3 is TGCAGCGTCCCGACAGGGGCGTATGGCTACACCTTC.

This clonotype was counted a few times. For the CDR3, the DNA is TGCGCCAGCAGCTTGGTTCGAGCGGGAGGACCCTACTCTGGGGCCAACGTCCTGACTTTC. This translates into CASSLVRAGGPYSGANVLTF. The chain is built from TRBV5-1 and TRBJ2-6; 9 nucleotides agree with TRBD2. The germline CDR1 and CDR2 sequences are SGHRS and YFSETQ. This CDR3 has 20 amino acids. V dropped 0 bases and J dropped 0; count of bases not matched to a gene: 10.

The chain carries TRBV20-1 and TRBJ2-3, with 10 bases lining up with TRBD2. The junction had 5 bases not matched to a gene; V was cut back by 6 bases and J by 2 bases. Per the germline V gene, CDR1 is DFQATT and CDR2 is SNEGSKA (reference sequence). CDR3 size: 14 residues. The CDR3 bases are TGCAGTGCCCTTACTAGCGGGAACACAGATACGCAGTATTTT. As protein: CSALTSGNTDTQYF.

The chain uses TRBV24-1 and TRBJ2-1; tentatively, D is TRBD1 (5 bases). Germline CDR1 reads KGHDR; CDR2 reads SFDVKD. CDR3 length equals 13 residues. V was clipped by 6 bases and J by 6 bases, with 11 bases between them. The DNA for the CDR3 is TGTGCCACCAGTCCAGAAAGGGGCAATGAGCAGTTCTTC. Amino acid sequence: CATSPERGNEQFF.